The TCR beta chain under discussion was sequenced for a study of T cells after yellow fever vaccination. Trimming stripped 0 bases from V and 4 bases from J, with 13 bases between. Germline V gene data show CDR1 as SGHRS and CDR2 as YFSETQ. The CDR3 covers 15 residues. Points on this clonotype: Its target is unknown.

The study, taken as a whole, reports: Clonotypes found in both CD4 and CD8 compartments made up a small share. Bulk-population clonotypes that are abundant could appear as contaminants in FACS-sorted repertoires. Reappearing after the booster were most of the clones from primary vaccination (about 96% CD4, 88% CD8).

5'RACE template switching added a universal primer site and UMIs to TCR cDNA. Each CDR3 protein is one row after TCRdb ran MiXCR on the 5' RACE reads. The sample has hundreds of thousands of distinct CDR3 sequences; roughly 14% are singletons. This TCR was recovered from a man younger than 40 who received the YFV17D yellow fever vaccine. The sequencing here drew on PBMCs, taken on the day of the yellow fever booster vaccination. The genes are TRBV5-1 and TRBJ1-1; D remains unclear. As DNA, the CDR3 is TGCGCCAGCAGCTTGGTCGCGGGAATGGGCACTGAAGCTTTCTTT. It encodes CASSLVAGMGTEAFF.